A selection of T cell receptor beta chains follows, all from one sample in a study of breast tumors, draining lymph nodes, adjacent tissues. Via MiXCR, TCRdb re-called the multiplex PCR reads, giving one row per CDR3 protein. The sample has over 130,000 distinct CDR3 sequences; approximately 32% are singletons. The sequenced sample was axillary lymph node tissue. These receptors originate from a female donor with breast cancer. Some clones in this sample may be carry-over from other donors' samples. CDR3s include the opening cysteine and the closing phenylalanine or tryptophan.

length,V,CDR3
11,TRBV6-2/TRBV6-3,CASSYGGTQYF
14,TRBV4-2,CASSQTRTDYGYTF
12,TRBV6-2/TRBV6-3,CASIDAGDTQYF
16,TRBV6-5,CASSYDPVAGSDTQYF
14,TRBV19,CASSIFADAYGYTF
17,TRBV9,CASSAGGPSPHNSPLHF
14,TRBV12-3/TRBV12-4,CASRQWGYNQPQHF
17,TRBV2,CASSELRTSGYYNEQFF
13,TRBV3-2,CASSNLRGRGYTF
16,TRBV28,CASSFISAASNYGYTF
14,TRBV6-1,CASRDRGVSNEQFF
12,TRBV5-1,CASSNSGTGLTF
15,TRBV19,CASSIGTGGPGGYTF
14,TRBV19,CASTQRGRRDGYTF
18,TRBV5-1,CASSPGRGADLDNEKLFF
14,TRBV30,CAWSGWGRNEKLFF